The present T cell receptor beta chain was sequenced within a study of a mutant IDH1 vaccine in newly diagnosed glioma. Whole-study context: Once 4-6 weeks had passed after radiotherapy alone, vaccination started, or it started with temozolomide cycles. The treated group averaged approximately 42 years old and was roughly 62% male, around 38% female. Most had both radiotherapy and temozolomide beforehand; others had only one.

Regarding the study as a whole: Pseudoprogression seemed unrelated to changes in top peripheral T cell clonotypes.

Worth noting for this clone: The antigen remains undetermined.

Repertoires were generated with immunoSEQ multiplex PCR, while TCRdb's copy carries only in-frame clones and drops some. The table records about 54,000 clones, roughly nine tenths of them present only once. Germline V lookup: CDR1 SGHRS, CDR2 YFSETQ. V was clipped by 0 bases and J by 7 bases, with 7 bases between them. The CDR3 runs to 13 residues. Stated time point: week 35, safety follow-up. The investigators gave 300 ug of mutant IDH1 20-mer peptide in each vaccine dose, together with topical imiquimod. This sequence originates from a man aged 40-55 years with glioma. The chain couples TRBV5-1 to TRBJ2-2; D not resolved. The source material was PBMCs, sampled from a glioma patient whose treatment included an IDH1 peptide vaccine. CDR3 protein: CASSLEFIGELFF. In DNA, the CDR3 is TGCGCCAGCAGCTTGGAGTTCATCGGGGAGCTGTTTTTT. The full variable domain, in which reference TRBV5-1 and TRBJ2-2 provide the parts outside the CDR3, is KAGVTQTPRYLIKTRGQQVTLSCSPISGHRSVSWYQQTPGQGLQFLFEYFSETQRNKGNFPGRFSGRQFSNSRSEMNVSTLELGDSALYLCASSLEFIGELFFGEGSRLTVL.